Listed below are T cell receptor beta chains from one sample, sequenced in a study of T cell changes during pregnancy in multiple sclerosis. Libraries were prepared by immunoSEQ multiplex PCR; TCRdb keeps only in-frame clonotypes and omits some of them. The repertoire holds some 110,000 clones, with approximately 90% as singletons. The starting material was peripheral blood, obtained in the third trimester of pregnancy. Receptor source: a female donor with multiple sclerosis, enrolled in a pregnancy study. Both conserved end residues are part of each CDR3. A D gene is named only where the DNA matches it firmly. Not all rows give a size; the values are once, few, many and, for expanded clones, a class.

j_gene,v_gene,d_gene,abundance,CDR3aa,CDR3nt
TRBJ2-3,TRBV25-1,NA,NA,CASSEIGGPIDTQYF,TGTGCCAGCAGTGAGATCGGGGGGCCCATAGATACGCAGTATTTT
TRBJ2-3,TRBV7-6,TRBD1,NA,CASSNAGTGGTDTQYF,TGTGCCAGCAGCAATGCCGGGACAGGGGGCACAGATACGCAGTATTTT
TRBJ1-5,TRBV27,NA,once,CASRWDSTRFKGNQPQHF,TGTGCCAGCAGATGGGACTCCACACGATTTAAGGGCAATCAGCCCCAGCATTTT
TRBJ1-5,TRBV19,NA,once,CASSGPQPQHF,TGTGCCAGTAGCGGTCCTCAGCCCCAGCATTTT
TRBJ2-3,TRBV29-1,TRBD1,NA,CSVAATGDTDTQYF,TGCAGCGTTGCCGCGACAGGGGACACAGATACGCAGTATTTT
TRBJ1-1,TRBV27,NA,NA,CASSWGGHLFEAFF,TGTGCCAGCTCCTGGGGGGGACACCTTTTTGAAGCTTTCTTT
TRBJ1-1,TRBV28,NA,NA,CASSLRLYGTEAFF,TGTGCCAGCAGCTTACGGTTGTACGGCACTGAAGCTTTCTTT
TRBJ2-2,TRBV6-1,TRBD1,NA,CASSELRRIGTGAVGELFF,TGTGCCAGCAGTGAATTGCGGAGGATTGGGACAGGGGCGGTCGGGGAGCTGTTTTTT
TRBJ1-5,TRBV19,TRBD1,once,CASSRQGVFYSNQPQHF,TGTGCCAGTAGTAGGCAGGGGGTCTTTTATAGCAATCAGCCCCAGCATTTT
TRBJ2-7,TRBV10-3,NA,NA,CAISRRTEHYEQYF,TGTGCCATCAGCAGGAGGACAGAACACTACGAGCAGTACTTC
TRBJ2-1,TRBV5-5,NA,NA,CASSLDRFNEQFF,TGTGCCAGCAGCTTGGACAGGTTCAATGAGCAGTTCTTC
TRBJ2-1,TRBV19,NA,once,CASSISPRNEQFF,TGTGCCAGTAGTATAAGCCCCCGAAATGAGCAGTTCTTC
TRBJ1-2,TRBV6-5,TRBD1,NA,CASSPPGTVRVDTF,TGTGCCAGCAGTCCGCCCGGGACAGTCCGGGTAGACACCTTC
TRBJ2-7,TRBV7-8,NA,NA,CASSLEGRVDEQYF,TGTGCCAGCAGCTTAGAGGGCAGGGTGGACGAGCAGTACTTC
TRBJ2-7,TRBV5-5,NA,NA,CASSLKITGYGHEQYF,TGTGCCAGCAGCTTAAAAATAACAGGGTATGGCCACGAGCAGTACTTC
TRBJ2-2,TRBV19,TRBD2,once,CASSGPGGNTGELFF,TGTGCCAGTAGTGGGCCGGGAGGCAACACCGGGGAGCTGTTTTTT
TRBJ1-1,TRBV7-3,NA,NA,CASSLSTGTEAFF,TGTGCCAGCAGCTTAAGCACGGGCACTGAAGCTTTCTTT
TRBJ1-2,TRBV9,NA,NA,CASASGYGYTF,TGTGCCAGCGCGAGCGGGTATGGCTACACCTTC
TRBJ2-2,TRBV7-3,NA,NA,CASSSKSGQNTGELFF,TGTGCCAGCAGCTCCAAATCGGGACAGAACACCGGGGAGCTGTTTTTT
TRBJ1-6,TRBV27,TRBD1,NA,CASKAGQGGSPLHF,TGTGCCAGCAAGGCGGGACAGGGGGGTTCACCCCTCCACTTT
TRBJ1-1,TRBV19,NA,NA,CASSTLSTVAEAFF,TGTGCCAGTAGTACCCTCTCGACAGTAGCTGAAGCTTTCTTT
TRBJ2-3,TRBV27,NA,NA,CATSPFGADTQYF,TGTGCCACTAGTCCTTTCGGGGCAGATACGCAGTATTTT
TRBJ2-3,TRBV4-1,NA,NA,CASSHPDSITDTQYF,TGCGCCAGCAGCCATCCCGACAGTATCACAGATACGCAGTATTTT
TRBJ1-1,TRBV5-1,TRBD1,NA,CASSLTGGAYTEAFF,TGCGCCAGCAGCTTAACAGGGGGCGCGTACACTGAAGCTTTCTTT
TRBJ2-2,TRBV6-6,NA,NA,CASSLDGTNTGELFF,TGTGCCAGCAGCCTAGACGGGACGAACACCGGGGAGCTGTTTTTT
TRBJ1-4,TRBV30,NA,NA,CAWSRNEKLFF,TGTGCCTGGAGTCGGAATGAAAAACTGTTTTTT
TRBJ2-5,TRBV11-2,TRBD2,NA,CASRPFLAGPSETQYF,TGTGCCAGCAGACCATTCCTAGCGGGCCCCTCCGAGACCCAGTACTTC
TRBJ1-1,TRBV15,NA,NA,CATSRDMNTEAFF,TGTGCCACCAGCAGAGACATGAACACTGAAGCTTTCTTT
TRBJ1-2,TRBV6-5,NA,NA,CASSYFGGRNYGYTF,TGTGCCAGCAGTTACTTCGGGGGGAGGAACTATGGCTACACCTTC
TRBJ2-3,TRBV9,NA,NA,CASSVGGVDTQYF,TGTGCCAGCAGCGTAGGGGGGGTAGATACGCAGTATTTT
TRBJ2-1,TRBV7-3,TRBD2,NA,CASSPQSGRGLDEQFF,TGTGCCAGCAGCCCCCAGAGCGGGAGAGGTTTAGATGAGCAGTTCTTC
TRBJ2-1,TRBV20-1,NA,NA,CSAQLAHEQFF,TGCAGTGCTCAACTAGCCCATGAGCAGTTCTTC
TRBJ2-2,TRBV5-4,TRBD2,NA,CASSLLGGVGTGELFF,TGTGCCAGCAGCTTGTTGGGAGGGGTAGGCACCGGGGAGCTGTTTTTT
TRBJ2-6,TRBV19,NA,NA,CASSLASGANVLTF,TGTGCCAGTAGCCTAGCGTCTGGGGCCAACGTCCTGACTTTC
TRBJ2-5,TRBV6-1,TRBD1,NA,CASSDLTGAGTQYF,TGTGCCAGCAGTGACCTGACAGGGGCCGGGACCCAGTACTTC
TRBJ2-3,TRBV5-1,NA,NA,CASSLAQQVRYTDTQYF,TGCGCCAGCAGCTTGGCCCAACAGGTCCGTTACACAGATACGCAGTATTTT
TRBJ2-6,TRBV2,TRBD1,NA,CASGRQGPGANVLTF,TGTGCCAGCGGGCGACAGGGACCTGGGGCCAACGTCCTGACTTTC
TRBJ2-5,TRBV18,NA,NA,CASSPAYLQETQYF,TGTGCCAGCTCCCCCGCATACTTACAAGAGACCCAGTACTTC
TRBJ2-5,TRBV5-4,NA,few,CASSYWTKVETQYF,TGTGCCAGCAGCTATTGGACTAAAGTTGAGACCCAGTACTTC
TRBJ2-5,TRBV7-9,TRBD2,NA,CASSLTSGAYQETQYF,TGTGCCAGCAGCCTTACTAGCGGGGCCTATCAAGAGACCCAGTACTTC
TRBJ1-2,TRBV7-3,NA,NA,CASSLGGTQNYGYTF,TGTGCCAGCAGCTTAGGTGGGACTCAGAACTATGGCTACACCTTC
TRBJ2-7,TRBV18,TRBD2,NA,CASSPLAGEASYEQYF,TGTGCCAGCTCACCTCTAGCGGGAGAGGCTTCGTACGAGCAGTACTTC
TRBJ1-1,TRBV30,NA,NA,CAWKKPGLGTGTEAFF,TGTGCCTGGAAGAAACCGGGATTAGGAACGGGCACTGAAGCTTTCTTT
TRBJ1-1,TRBV25-1,NA,once,CASSENKNTEAFF,TGTGCCAGCAGTGAAAACAAGAACACTGAAGCTTTCTTT
TRBJ2-3,TRBV9,TRBD2,NA,CASSLSLAGAGPDTQYF,TGTGCCAGCAGCTTATCACTAGCGGGAGCGGGCCCAGATACGCAGTATTTT
TRBJ2-2,TRBV9,NA,NA,CASSVVQTGELFF,TGTGCCAGCAGCGTAGTGCAGACCGGGGAGCTGTTTTTT
TRBJ2-2,TRBV5-1,TRBD2,NA,CASSLVPSGDSGELFF,TGCGCCAGCAGCTTGGTCCCTAGCGGGGACTCCGGGGAGCTGTTTTTT
TRBJ1-2,TRBV10-1,NA,NA,CASSETIGKPYGYTF,TGCGCCAGCAGTGAGACCATCGGGAAGCCCTATGGCTACACCTTC
TRBJ1-4,TRBV19,TRBD1,NA,CASTTGTGDEKLFF,TGTGCCAGTACCACCGGGACAGGGGATGAAAAACTGTTTTTT
TRBJ2-7,TRBV7-4,TRBD1,NA,CASSHSRDRGSYEQYF,TGTGCCAGCAGCCACTCCCGGGACAGGGGATCCTACGAGCAGTACTTC